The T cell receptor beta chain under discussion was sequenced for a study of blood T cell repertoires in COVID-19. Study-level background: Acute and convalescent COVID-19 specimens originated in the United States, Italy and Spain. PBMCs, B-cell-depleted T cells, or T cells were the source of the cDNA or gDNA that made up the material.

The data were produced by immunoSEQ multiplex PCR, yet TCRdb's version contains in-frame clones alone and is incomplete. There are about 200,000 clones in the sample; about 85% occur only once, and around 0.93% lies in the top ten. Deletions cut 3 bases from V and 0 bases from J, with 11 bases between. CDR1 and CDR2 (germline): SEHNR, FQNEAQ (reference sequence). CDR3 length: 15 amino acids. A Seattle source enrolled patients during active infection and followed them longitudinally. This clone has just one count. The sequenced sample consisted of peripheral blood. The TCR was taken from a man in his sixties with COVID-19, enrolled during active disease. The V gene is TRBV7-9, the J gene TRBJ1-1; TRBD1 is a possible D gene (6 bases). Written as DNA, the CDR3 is TGTGCCAGCAGCTTTTCTTACAGGGTGAACACTGAAGCTTTCTTT. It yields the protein CASSFSYRVNTEAFF.